This T cell receptor beta chain was recorded in a study of regulatory T cells in long-lasting Graves disease. General observations from the study: TRBV28, TRBJ1-2 and TRBJ2-5 were favored in persistent disease.

The J segment lost 7 bases and the V segment lost 7 bases, leaving 31 bases of the junction unmatched. Germline CDR1 and CDR2: MDHEN and SYDVKM. The CDR3 spans 20 residues. CDR3 regions were amplified by Arm-PCR using iRepertoire HTBI primers to build TCR beta libraries. TCRdb reprocessed the multiplex PCR reads with MiXCR, giving one entry per CDR3 protein. Seen here are around 470,000 distinct CDR3 sequences, 13% to 15% observed once, and the top ten hold approximately 19%. With respect to this clonotype: The target antigen is unknown. A clone one base away is much larger, so this may be a read error.

The time point denotes: newly diagnosed GD, antithyroid drugs for less than 3 months. Generation of the TCR library employed RNA extracted from PBMCs. This same sample was also taken into another study, of T cells in Graves' hyperthyroidism and ophthalmopathy.

This TCR came from a woman aged 45-65 years with Graves disease. The gene calls are TRBV28 and TRBJ2-7; 7 positions match TRBD2. The material was peripheral blood mononuclear cells (PBMCs), obtained at new diagnosis, from a patient treated with antithyroid drugs. CDR3 DNA: TGTGCCAGCACCCCCCCGTTTGGGAGGGTGAATCGGGGTTCCTACAATGAGCAGTACTTC. Its translation is CASTPPFGRVNRGSYNEQYF.